The 13 T cell receptor beta chains given below trace back to one sample, sequenced in a study of regulatory T cells in long-lasting Graves disease. Both iRepertoire HTBI primers and Arm-PCR of CDR3 regions were used to build the TCR beta libraries. MiXCR, run by TCRdb on the multiplex PCR reads, gives a single entry per CDR3 protein. The repertoire holds about 470,000 distinct CDR3 sequences, with around 14% as singletons. Time point specified: newly diagnosed GD, antithyroid drugs for less than 3 months. PBMCs provided the RNA from which the TCR library was made. These records were also assigned to another study, of T cells in Graves' hyperthyroidism and ophthalmopathy.

The input for sequencing was peripheral blood mononuclear cells (PBMCs), taken at new diagnosis, from a patient treated with antithyroid drugs. All receptors come from a woman aged 25 to 39 with Graves disease.

The chain joins TRBV27 to TRBJ2-7; a possible D gene is TRBD1 (6 bases). CDR3 length equals 16 residues. The V gene's germline CDR1 is MNHEY and CDR2 SMNVEV (reference sequence). V lost 3 bases and J 2 bases, leaving 17 bases between the germline ends. The CDR3 coding sequence is TGTGCCAGCAGTTTTTTTGGGGGCTTGAGCACCTACGAGCAGTACTTC. Translation gives CASSFFGGLSTYEQYF.

This clonotype was detected ten times or more. The CDR3 loop is CASSPPGTGEWNEAFF. CDR3 in DNA: TGTGCCAGCTCACCACCCGGGACAGGGGAATGGAATGAAGCTTTCTTT. The chain uses TRBV18 and TRBJ1-1, with 10 bases matching TRBD1. Germline lookup yields CDR1 KGHSH and CDR2 LQKENI. With V trimmed by 0 bases and J by 7 bases, 8 bases remained unmatched. CDR3 length equals 16 residues.

This clonotype was picked up a small number of times. The CDR3 protein is CASNPGGAIMYEQYF. In nucleotides, the CDR3 is TGTGCCAGCAACCCCGGTGGTGCCATCATGTACGAGCAGTACTTC. The J gene is TRBJ2-7, the V gene TRBV6-1; the D is unclear. The germline gives CDR1 MNHNS, CDR2 SASEGT. The germline V and J ends were trimmed by 7 bases and 4 bases, with 20 bases remaining between them. CDR3 size: 15 residues.

Ten or more counts support this clonotype. This sequence joins TRBV7-2 and TRBJ2-1; TRBD2 aligns across 16 bases. The CDR3 runs 15 residues. J lost 9 bases, V lost 3 bases, and 2 bases had no gene match. CDR1 is SGHTA and CDR2 is FQGNSA in the germline V gene. The CDR3 nucleotides read TGTGCCAGCAGCTTGGGACTAGCGGGAGGGGGTGAGCAGTTCTTC. It translates to CASSLGLAGGGEQFF.

The rearrangement links TRBV11-2 to TRBJ2-7; 11 positions agree with TRBD2. The germline gives CDR1 SGHAT, CDR2 FQNNGV. The CDR3 is 12 amino acids. The junction had 2 bases not matched to a gene; V was cut back by 6 bases and J by 7 bases. CDR3 DNA sequence: TGTGCCAGCAGGAGACTAGCGGGAGAGCAGTACTTC. As protein: CASRRLAGEQYF.

This clonotype occurred many times. This rearrangement joins TRBV28 to TRBJ1-4; 9 nucleotides line up with TRBD1. CDR1 is MDHEN, CDR2 SYDVKM, per germline. CDR3 size: 15 residues. With V trimmed by 5 bases and J by 8 bases, 9 bases remained unmatched. DNA for the CDR3: TGTGCCAGCAGTGTAACAGGGGGCGGGCGGGAAAAACTGTTTTTT. It codes for CASSVTGGGREKLFF. Together with reference TRBV28 and TRBJ1-4, the CDR3 gives the full variable domain: DVKVTQSSRYLVKRTGEKVFLECVQDMDHENMFWYRQDPGLGLRLIYFSYDVKMKEKGDIPEGYSVSREKKERFSLILESASTNQTSMYLCASSVTGGGREKLFFGSGTQLSVL.

This clonotype was detected ten times or more. The chain has TRBV20-1 and TRBJ2-1; D may be TRBD2 (5 bases). The germline V and J ends were trimmed by 2 bases and 4 bases, with 9 bases remaining between them. The CDR3 is 13 amino acids. Germline values: CDR1 DFQATT, CDR2 SNEGSKA (reference sequence). CDR3 region: CSARWTEYNEQFF. The CDR3 DNA reads as TGCAGTGCTAGATGGACTGAATACAATGAGCAGTTCTTC.

This clonotype was found many times. This sequence joins TRBV12-3 or TRBV12-4 and TRBJ1-2; 7 bases agree with TRBD1. Losses at the gene ends were 5 bases for V and 4 bases for J; bases not matched to a gene: 7. The CDR3 loop spans 14 amino acids. CDR3 region: CASSPDRRGYGYTF. In DNA, the CDR3 is TGTGCCAGCAGTCCGGACAGGAGAGGCTATGGCTACACCTTC.

As regards this clonotype: A far larger clone is just one base off, so this is likely a read error. The CDR3 carries no conserved terminal phenylalanine or tryptophan, so it likely arises from a read error. The gene calls are TRBV6-1 and TRBJ1-1; 7 nucleotides agree with TRBD1. Germline CDR1 and CDR2: MNHNS and SASEGT. V was pared by 6 bases and J by 0 bases, with 4 bases of the junction left unmatched. The CDR3 runs 14 residues. The CDR3 sequence: CASSRGQMNTEAFS. The DNA of the CDR3 is TGTGCCAGCAGCAGGGGACAGATGAACACTGAAGCTTTCTCT.

As to this clonotype: It may be a read error: a sequence one base away is much more abundant. V and J are TRBV13 and TRBJ1-5; TRBD1 aligns across 7 bases. The V and J ends lost 0 bases and 2 bases, in that order; junction bases with no gene match: 10. The CDR3 totals 18 residues. CDR1 and CDR2 from the germline V gene are PRHDT and FYEKMQ (reference sequence). The CDR3 nucleotides are TGTGCCAGCAGCTTAGGTCCGACAGGGTTCTCGGGCAATCAGCCCCAGCATTTT. Amino acids: CASSLGPTGFSGNQPQHF.

This clonotype was detected a few times. This chain connects TRBV10-1 to TRBJ2-7; 8 nucleotides agree with TRBD2. Germline CDR1 WNHNN, CDR2 SYGVQD (reference sequence). After removal of 5 bases from V and 5 bases from J, the junction contained 8 bases not matched to a gene. The CDR3 is made up of 14 amino acids. CDR3 DNA sequence: TGCGCCAGCAGTCCCGGGACTAGGAACCACGAGCAGTACTTC. Translated, it gives CASSPGTRNHEQYF.

This clonotype has more than one count but fewer than ten. The rearrangement joins TRBV19 to TRBJ2-7; D remains unclear. V was cut by 2 bases and J by 5 bases, with 7 bases left in between. Germline V lookup: CDR1 LNHDA, CDR2 SQIVND (reference sequence). The CDR3 sequence is 12 residues long. CDR3 sequence (DNA): TGTGCCAGTAGTATAATAGGGAACGAGCAGTACTTC. Protein sequence: CASSIIGNEQYF.

Ten or more counts support this clonotype. The chain carries TRBV5-1 and TRBJ2-1; D is ambiguous. V was cut by 5 bases and J by 6 bases, with 12 bases left in between. Germline V gene sequence: CDR1 SGHRS, CDR2 YFSETQ. The CDR3 spans 13 residues. This chain's CDR3 is CASRNRPGNEQFF. DNA of the CDR3: TGCGCCAGCAGGAATAGGCCTGGCAATGAGCAGTTCTTC.